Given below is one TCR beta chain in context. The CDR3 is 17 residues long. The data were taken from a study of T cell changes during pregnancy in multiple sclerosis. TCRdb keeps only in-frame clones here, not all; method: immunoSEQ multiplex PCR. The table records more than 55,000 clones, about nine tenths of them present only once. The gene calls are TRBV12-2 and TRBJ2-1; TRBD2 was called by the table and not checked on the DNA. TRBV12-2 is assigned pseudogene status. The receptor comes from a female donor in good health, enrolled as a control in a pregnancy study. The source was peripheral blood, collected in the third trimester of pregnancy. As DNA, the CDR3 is TGTGCAAGTCGCTTAGGAGATCGGCTAGCGGGGGACAATGAGCAGTTCTTC. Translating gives CASRLGDRLAGDNEQFF.